The present T cell receptor beta chain was sequenced within a study of blood T cell repertoires in COVID-19. Background on the study: COVID-19 samples from acute and convalescent phases originated in the United States, Italy and Spain. Nucleic acid was either cDNA or gDNA, and it came from T cells, B-cell-depleted T cells, or PBMCs.

The CDR3 loop spans 16 amino acids. Assay: immunoSEQ multiplex PCR; the TCRdb copy retains only in-frame clones and omits some. Here the sample spans some 240,000 clones, more than 70% being singletons. The V and J genes are TRBV12-2 and TRBJ2-3; the table's D call of TRBD2 was not tested on the DNA. TRBV12-2 is flagged as a pseudogene. The receptor was isolated from a human donor in a cohort sampled during active COVID-19. Sequenced material: peripheral blood. The DNA for the CDR3 is TGTGCAAGTCGCTTAGTACTAGCGGGGGTCACAGATACGCAGTATTTT. Translating gives CASRLVLAGVTDTQYF.